Shown below are 28 T cell receptor beta chains from a single sample sequenced in a study of T cell responses to AZD1222 COVID-19 vaccine. Produced via immunoSEQ multiplex PCR; TCRdb's table is partial and in-frame only. This sample carries about 150,000 clones, roughly nine tenths of them seen once, and the ten largest clones take roughly 3.8%. The specimen was peripheral blood, collected 28 days after the second AZD1222 dose. These receptors were obtained from an adult who received the AZD1222 COVID-19 vaccine.

The chain is built from TRBV30 and TRBJ2-2, with 8 positions matching TRBD2. The CDR3 runs 15 residues. Germline V CDR1 and CDR2: GTSNPN, SVGIG (reference sequence). The J segment lost 3 bases and the V segment lost 2 bases, leaving 5 bases of the junction unmatched. CDR3 sequence (DNA): TGTGCCTGGAGTATCGGGGGGGCGGACACCGGGGAGCTGTTTTTT. Translation gives CAWSIGGADTGELFF.

The chain links TRBV30 to TRBJ2-6; D is unresolved. The CDR3 has 13 amino acids. The V and J ends lost 3 bases and 0 bases respectively, with 3 bases between them. CDR1 and CDR2 (germline): GTSNPN, SVGIG (reference sequence). DNA of the CDR3: TGTGCCTGGAGGAGCTCTGGGGCCAACGTCCTGACTTTC. Protein: CAWRSSGANVLTF.

The chain combines TRBV30 with TRBJ2-1; 11 bases align to TRBD2. Germline V gene sequence: CDR1 GTSNPN, CDR2 SVGIG (reference sequence). The junction had 6 bases not matched to a gene; V was cut back by 2 bases and J by 9 bases. The CDR3 has 14 residues. CDR3 bases: TGTGCCTGGAGTCTCGGGACTAGCGGCGGTGAGCAGTTCTTC. Protein product: CAWSLGTSGGEQFF.

This chain connects TRBV30 to TRBJ2-2; D not certain. V was pared by 4 bases and J by 5 bases, with 8 bases between. Germline lookup yields CDR1 GTSNPN and CDR2 SVGIG (reference sequence). The CDR3 is 12 residues long. The CDR3 DNA reads as TGTGCCTGGAATTTGGCGACCGGGGAGCTGTTTTTT. Its translation: CAWNLATGELFF.

The V and J genes are TRBV18 and TRBJ1-1; 10 bases fit TRBD1. From germline, CDR1 is KGHSH and CDR2 LQKENI. The CDR3 extends over 14 amino acids. Trimming removed 3 bases from V and 4 bases from J; junction bases left unmatched: 2. The CDR3 spells CASSPDRGSTEAFF. The CDR3 region has the DNA TGTGCCAGCTCACCGGACAGGGGGAGCACTGAAGCTTTCTTT. The full variable domain, completed using reference TRBV18 and TRBJ1-1, is NAGVMQNPRHLVRRRGQEARLRCSPMKGHSHVYWYRQLPEEGLKFMVYLQKENIIDESGMPKERFSAEFPKEGPSILRIQQVVRGDSAAYFCASSPDRGSTEAFFGQGTRLTVV.

The chain has TRBV7-3 and TRBJ2-1; 11 bases are a match to TRBD2. This CDR3 region has 15 residues. The V gene end was trimmed by 5 bases and the J gene end by 4 bases; junction bases not matched to a gene: 4. CDR1 SGHTA and CDR2 FQGTGA come from the germline V gene. This CDR3 is CASSKRLAGYNEQFF. The CDR3 nucleotides are TGTGCCAGCAGCAAACGACTAGCGGGATACAATGAGCAGTTCTTC. The whole variable domain, filled in from reference TRBV7-3 and TRBJ2-1, reads GAGVSQTPSNKVTEKGKYVELRCDPISGHTALYWYRQSLGQGPEFLIYFQGTGAADDSGLPNDRFFAVRPEGSVSTLKIQRTERGDSAVYLCASSKRLAGYNEQFFGPGTRLTVL.

This clone is a singleton in its sample. The CDR3 bases are TGTGCCACCAGTGCGAGGGGAGGTAATGAAAAACTGTTTTTT. As protein: CATSARGGNEKLFF. This chain joins TRBV24-1 and TRBJ1-4, with D tentatively TRBD1 (5 bases). The CDR3 consists of 14 residues. Trimming pared 5 bases from V and 4 bases from J, leaving 10 bases between. The germline gives CDR1 KGHDR, CDR2 SFDVKD.

The count of this clone is one. V gene TRBV29-1 combines with J gene TRBJ2-3; D is unresolved. This CDR3 spans 12 amino acids. CDR1 SQVTM and CDR2 ANQGSEA come from the germline V gene. Trimming left V 3 bases short and J 0 bases short, with 4 bases between. The CDR3 sequence is CSVDSSTDTQYF. The CDR3 region has the DNA TGCAGCGTTGACTCGAGCACAGATACGCAGTATTTT.

V gene TRBV5-4 combines with J gene TRBJ2-5; TRBD1 is a possible D gene (7 bases). The V gene lost 7 bases and the J gene lost 0 bases, with 10 bases spanning the gap. In germline, CDR1 is SGHNT, CDR2 YYREEE (reference sequence). This CDR3 spans 13 amino acids. This CDR3 reads CASGGTDQETQYF. The CDR3 nucleotides are TGTGCCAGCGGAGGGACAGACCAAGAGACCCAGTACTTC.

As concerns this clone: The same CDR3 can be traced to other DNA sequences in this sample. The chain combines TRBV5-4 with TRBJ1-1; D unresolved. Germline CDR1 is SGHNT and CDR2 is YYREEE (reference sequence). The CDR3 spans 12 residues. V gave up 2 bases and J gave up 1 base, with 3 bases separating them. DNA for the CDR3: TGTGCCAGCAGCTTTCAGAACACTGAAGCTTTCTTT. It specifies CASSFQNTEAFF.

The rearrangement uses TRBV6-2 or TRBV6-3 and TRBJ2-7, with 9 bases fitting TRBD2. In germline, CDR1 is MNHEY, CDR2 SVGEGT. This CDR3 has 17 amino acids. The trim removed 0 bases at V and 5 bases at J, leaving 11 bases unmatched. CDR3 bases: TGTGCCAGCAGTTACTCGAGTCCCGCGGGAGGGCCCCACGAGCAGTACTTC. This gives the protein CASSYSSPAGGPHEQYF.

The rearrangement links TRBV6-5 to TRBJ1-1; D is unclear. The CDR3 runs 14 residues. V was trimmed by 7 bases and J by 0 bases, leaving 12 bases between them. In germline, CDR1 is MNHEY, CDR2 SVGAGI. This CDR3 reads CASTQISLNTEAFF. The CDR3 DNA reads TGTGCCAGCACTCAGATTAGTCTGAACACTGAAGCTTTCTTT.

The rearrangement uses TRBV11-2 and TRBJ2-7; 7 bases line up with TRBD2. Trimming removed 1 base from V and 6 bases from J; junction bases left unmatched: 9. The germline CDR1 and CDR2 sequences are SGHAT and FQNNGV. This CDR3 comprises 15 residues. CDR3 loop: CASSLVSGKVSEQYF. DNA of the CDR3: TGTGCCAGCAGCTTAGTAAGCGGGAAGGTATCCGAGCAGTACTTC. Complete variable domain (other parts from reference TRBV11-2 and TRBJ2-7): EAGVAQSPRYKIIEKRQSVAFWCNPISGHATLYWYQQILGQGPKLLIQFQNNGVVDDSQLPKDRFSAERLKGVDSTLKIQPAKLEDSAVYLCASSLVSGKVSEQYFGPGTRLTVT.

The rearrangement links TRBV27 to TRBJ2-2; D not certain. Germline V gene data show CDR1 as MNHEY and CDR2 as SMNVEV (reference sequence). The germline V and J ends were trimmed by 3 bases and 3 bases, with 5 bases remaining between them. This CDR3 comprises 13 residues. CDR3 coding DNA: TGTGCCAGCAGTTTTCTGGACACCGGGGAGCTGTTTTTT. It translates to CASSFLDTGELFF.

V and J are TRBV19 and TRBJ1-2; D may be TRBD1 (6 bases). Trimming shortened V by 1 base and J by 5 bases, and 14 bases separated the two germline ends. This CDR3 spans 15 amino acids. Germline CDR1 and CDR2: LNHDA and SQIVND (reference sequence). The CDR3 DNA reads as TGTGCCAGTAGTATAGCCGAGGGGGACGGATATGGCTACACCTTC. Translation gives CASSIAEGDGYGYTF.

This clone was counted a few times. The J gene is TRBJ2-1, the V gene TRBV6-4; 11 bases align to TRBD2. Germline CDR1 and CDR2: MRHNA and SNTAGT. With V trimmed by 2 bases and J by 9 bases, 6 bases remained unmatched. The CDR3 covers 15 residues. This CDR3 is CASSDTLAGGSEQFF. The DNA for the CDR3 is TGTGCCAGCAGTGACACTTTAGCGGGAGGGAGTGAGCAGTTCTTC.

V is TRBV30 and J is TRBJ1-1, with no clear D. Looked up from germline, CDR1 is GTSNPN and CDR2 is SVGIG (reference sequence). Trimming pared 8 bases from V and 4 bases from J, leaving 8 bases between. This CDR3 is built from 10 residues. The CDR3 region is CALVRTEAFF. CDR3 DNA sequence: TGTGCCCTCGTGCGCACTGAAGCTTTCTTT.

The V call is TRBV19, the J call TRBJ1-3; D gene uncertain. The CDR3 runs 16 residues. Per the germline V gene, CDR1 is LNHDA and CDR2 is SQIVND (reference sequence). V lost 2 bases, J lost 0 bases, and 11 bases lay in between. CDR3 in DNA: TGTGCCAGTAGTATACCTTCGGGCTTCTCTGGAAACACCATATATTTT. This encodes CASSIPSGFSGNTIYF.

The rearrangement joins TRBV29-1 to TRBJ2-2; D tentatively reads TRBD1 or TRBD2 (5 bases each). Trimming stripped 4 bases from V and 0 bases from J, with 9 bases between. CDR1 and CDR2 (germline): SQVTM, ANQGSEA. This CDR3 is built from 14 residues. CDR3 bases: TGCAGCGTTGGGACGGGACCGAACACCGGGGAGCTGTTTTTT. Its translation is CSVGTGPNTGELFF.

The chain employs TRBV6-5 and TRBJ1-4; 8 bases line up with TRBD1. Trimming at V came to 8 bases and at J to 8 bases, leaving 4 bases not matched to a gene. Germline values: CDR1 MNHEY, CDR2 SVGAGI. The CDR3 length is 12 residues. CDR3 bases: TGTGCCAGCGCCCACAGGGGGGAAAAACTGTTTTTT. Protein: CASAHRGEKLFF.

The gene calls are TRBV7-8 and TRBJ1-4, with D possibly being TRBD1 (6 bases). The germline gives CDR1 SGHVS, CDR2 FQNEAQ. With 0 bases removed from V and 8 bases from J, the gap between germline ends came to 10 bases. There are 14 residues in the CDR3. This CDR3 is CASSLAGAWEKLFF. CDR3 nucleotides: TGTGCCAGCAGCTTAGCGGGGGCATGGGAAAAACTGTTTTTT.

V is TRBV18 and J is TRBJ1-3; 7 positions agree with TRBD1. Germline-derived CDR1 and CDR2 are KGHSH and LQKENI. Trimming cost V 3 bases and J 0 bases; bases outside gene matches: 2. The CDR3 has 15 amino acids. The CDR3 DNA reads as TGTGCCAGCTCACCTACAGGGGACTCTGGAAACACCATATATTTT. Its protein is CASSPTGDSGNTIYF.

This sequence joins TRBV29-1 and TRBJ1-5; TRBD1 might be the D (5 bases). Trimming removed 1 base at V and 1 base at J, with 8 bases between. The germline V gene encodes CDR1 SQVTM and CDR2 ANQGSEA. The CDR3 length is 14 residues. In nucleotides, the CDR3 is TGCAGCGTTGAAGTAGCAGGGAGCAATCAGCCCCAGCATTTT. It is translated as CSVEVAGSNQPQHF. Using reference TRBV29-1 and TRBJ1-5 for the parts outside the CDR3, the full variable domain is SAVISQKPSRDICQRGTSLTIQCQVDSQVTMMFWYRQQPGQSLTLIATANQGSEATYESGFVIDKFPISRPNLTFSTLTVSNMSPEDSSIYLCSVEVAGSNQPQHFGDGTRLSIL.

This chain links TRBV7-9 with TRBJ1-4; D may be TRBD1 (5 bases). The CDR3 spans 15 residues. The germline CDR1 and CDR2 sequences are SEHNR and FQNEAQ (reference sequence). Trimming took 5 bases from V and 2 from J, leaving 12 bases between them. The CDR3 DNA follows: TGTGCCAGCAGCCATGGGACGAGGACTAATGAAAAACTGTTTTTT. Its translation: CASSHGTRTNEKLFF.

This clone was seen only a few times. The junction differs from germline at one of its ends, possibly a read error. The chain has TRBV3-1 (or the pseudogene TRBV3-2) and TRBJ1-2, with D tentatively TRBD1 (6 bases). The CDR3 runs 11 residues. The germline V gene encodes CDR1 LGHDT and CDR2 YNNKEL (reference sequence). The CDR3 sequence: CASSPGRGLLF. CDR3 DNA sequence: TGTGCCAGCAGCCCCGGTCGGGGGCTTCTTTTC.

This clone was detected only once. The V and J genes are TRBV5-8 and TRBJ2-1; 9 nucleotides agree with TRBD2. The trim removed 5 bases at V and 12 bases at J, leaving 9 bases unmatched. The CDR3 runs 13 residues. CDR1 is SGHTS, CDR2 YDEGEE, per germline. The chain's CDR3 is CASRRTSVLGQFF. CDR3 bases: TGTGCCAGCAGACGGACTAGCGTGCTGGGGCAGTTCTTC.

The V call is TRBV27, the J call TRBJ1-5, with TRBD1 matching over 9 bases. With 4 bases clipped from V and 0 bases from J, the junction kept 4 bases outside the gene matches. The CDR3 loop spans 16 amino acids. Germline V CDR1 and CDR2: MNHEY, SMNVEV (reference sequence). The CDR3 protein is CASSSLQGASNQPQHF. CDR3 sequence (DNA): TGTGCCAGCAGTTCACTACAGGGGGCTAGCAATCAGCCCCAGCATTTT.

This rearrangement joins TRBV9 to TRBJ2-1, with 11 bases that match TRBD2. CDR3 length: 19 residues. V shed 0 bases, J shed 2 bases, and the junction held 10 bases outside the gene matches. In germline, CDR1 is SGDLS, CDR2 YYNGEE. CDR3 in DNA: TGTGCCAGCAGCGTAGGAGGGACTAGCGGAGGGGGAACCTACAATGAGCAGTTCTTC. It is translated as CASSVGGTSGGGTYNEQFF.